The rows below give T cell receptor beta chains drawn from one sample of a study of OX40 agonist ivuxolimab in advanced cancers. Sequenced by immunoSEQ multiplex PCR; TCRdb stores in-frame clones only, minus some. The sample lists 45,000 to 55,000 clones, 81% occurring once. Sequenced material: CD4+ or CD8+ T cells sorted from blood, taken in a trial of the OX40 agonist ivuxolimab. Receptors originate from an adult with an advanced solid tumor such as melanoma, head and neck, liver or kidney cancer. Both conserved end residues are part of each CDR3. The D gene is left open where the match is weak. Only some rows state a clone size, as once, few, many or a class for expanded clones.

CDR3 DNA,CDR3 protein,clone size,J gene,CDR3 length,D gene,V gene
TGCGCCAGCAGCCAGTCGGACAGGGCAACCTACAATGAGCAGTTCTTC,CASSQSDRATYNEQFF,NA,TRBJ2-1,16,TRBD1,TRBV4-1
TGTGCCAGCAGCCCATGGACAGGGAACACTGAAGCTTTCTTT,CASSPWTGNTEAFF,many,TRBJ1-1,14,TRBD1,TRBV7-9
TGTGCCAGCAGTTACTCAAGGGGGGGCACTGAAGCTTTCTTT,CASSYSRGGTEAFF,NA,TRBJ1-1,14,NA,TRBV6-5
TGTGCCAGCAGCTTAGTATCAGGGGATGAGACCGGGGAGCTGTTTTTT,CASSLVSGDETGELFF,NA,TRBJ2-2,16,NA,TRBV7-8
TGTGCCAGCAGTTATGGTCTGGGACTAGGTTACGAGCAGTACTTC,CASSYGLGLGYEQYF,NA,TRBJ2-7,15,TRBD2,TRBV6-6
TGTGCCAGCAGTGAAGACGGGGATAGCAATCAGCCCCAGCATTTT,CASSEDGDSNQPQHF,few,TRBJ1-5,15,NA,TRBV2
TGTGCCAGCAGCAGAGTCGAAAACTCCTACAATGAGCAGTTCTTC,CASSRVENSYNEQFF,NA,TRBJ2-1,15,NA,TRBV7-8
TGTGCCAGCAGTTACTCGGGCAGGGGGTATAGGGATGGCTACACCTTC,CASSYSGRGYRDGYTF,NA,TRBJ1-2,16,TRBD1,TRBV6-5
TGTGCCAGCAGTTACTGGGGACAGGACACAGATACGCAGTATTTT,CASSYWGQDTDTQYF,NA,TRBJ2-3,15,TRBD1,TRBV27
TGTGCCAGCAGCTTAGATACCCCTCTGGACGAGCAGTACTTC,CASSLDTPLDEQYF,NA,TRBJ2-7,14,NA,TRBV11-2
TGTGCCAGCAGCTTTTTAGTCAATGAGCAGTTCTTC,CASSFLVNEQFF,once,TRBJ2-1,12,NA,TRBV7-9
TGCGCCAGCAGCCCCATCGGGAGGGAGGATCAGCCCCAGCATTTT,CASSPIGREDQPQHF,once,TRBJ1-5,15,NA,TRBV4-1
TGCGCCAGCAGCTTTGGACAGGTGAACACTGAAGCTTTCTTT,CASSFGQVNTEAFF,NA,TRBJ1-1,14,TRBD1,TRBV4-1
TGTGCCAGCAGTTTAATTGGACAGGGGGGCACCGGGGAGCTGTTTTTT,CASSLIGQGGTGELFF,NA,TRBJ2-2,16,TRBD1,TRBV27
TGCGCCAGCAGCCAAGGTGAAACAAAGAACCCCTACGAGCAGTACTTC,CASSQGETKNPYEQYF,NA,TRBJ2-7,16,NA,TRBV4-1
TGTGCCAGCAGCCAAACTCGACAGGATATGAACACTGGGGCTTTCTTT,CASSQTRQDMNTGAFF,NA,TRBJ1-1,16,NA,TRBV28
TGTGCCAGCAGCCTCGAAAGGAGGGAACTACCCAATCAGCCCCAGCATTTT,CASSLERRELPNQPQHF,NA,TRBJ1-5,17,NA,TRBV7-8
TGTGCCAGCAGCCCCACCCTGAGCTCCTACAATGAGCAGTTCTTC,CASSPTLSSYNEQFF,NA,TRBJ2-1,15,NA,TRBV7-9
TGTGCCAGCAGGACAGGGGGCGCGGAGGGCTACACCTTC,CASRTGGAEGYTF,NA,TRBJ1-2,13,TRBD1,TRBV6-5
TGTGCCAGCAGTTTTTTAACACCCCGAAGGGGGGACTATGGCTACACCTTC,CASSFLTPRRGDYGYTF,NA,TRBJ1-2,17,NA,TRBV27
TGTGCCAGCAGCTGGGGGGTGAACACTGAAGCTTTCTTT,CASSWGVNTEAFF,NA,TRBJ1-1,13,NA,TRBV5-5
TGTGCCAGCAGCGTACAGGGGGCGGGCACTGAAGCTTTCTTT,CASSVQGAGTEAFF,once,TRBJ1-1,14,TRBD1,TRBV6-5
TGTGCCAGCAGCCATGGAACAGGGAGTTATGATGGCTACACCTTC,CASSHGTGSYDGYTF,NA,TRBJ1-2,15,NA,TRBV16
TGTGCCAGCAGCTTAGTTGTAGATGAGCAGTTCTTC,CASSLVVDEQFF,NA,TRBJ2-1,12,NA,TRBV11-2
TGTGCCAGCAGTTACTCGATAGCGGACCAAGAGACCCAGTACTTC,CASSYSIADQETQYF,NA,TRBJ2-5,15,NA,TRBV6-5
TGTGCCAGCAGCAACTCAGGTAACTATGGCTACACCTTC,CASSNSGNYGYTF,NA,TRBJ1-2,13,NA,TRBV7-9
TGTGCCAGCAGCTCAGCAGAGACCAGGGAAACCGGGGAGCTGTTTTTT,CASSSAETRETGELFF,NA,TRBJ2-2,16,NA,TRBV5-6
TGTGCCAGCAGCCCGAGGACAGTTGGGGACTCTGGAAACACCATATATTTT,CASSPRTVGDSGNTIYF,NA,TRBJ1-3,17,NA,TRBV7-4
TGTGCCAGCAGTTTATTAAGGGGAAGGGGCATGAACACTGAAGCTTTCTTT,CASSLLRGRGMNTEAFF,NA,TRBJ1-1,17,NA,TRBV28
TGTGCCAGCAGCTATTTACAGGGGGAGTTGGATGGCTACACCTTC,CASSYLQGELDGYTF,NA,TRBJ1-2,15,TRBD1,TRBV7-2
TGCAGCGTTGAAGTCGGGGGGAACACCGGGGAGCTGTTTTTT,CSVEVGGNTGELFF,NA,TRBJ2-2,14,NA,TRBV29-1
TGTGCCAGCAGCCCCAATGAGGGACCCCCCACCGTTGAGCAGTTCTTC,CASSPNEGPPTVEQFF,NA,TRBJ2-1,16,NA,TRBV13
TGTGCCAGCCAAAGTAGCGGGTGGACTTCCTACAATGAGCAGTTCTTC,CASQSSGWTSYNEQFF,NA,TRBJ2-1,16,TRBD2,TRBV6-4
TGTGCCACCAACGATCAACTAGGGGCAGGGGGCCGTCGGACCGGGGAGCTGTTTTTT,CATNDQLGAGGRRTGELFF,few,TRBJ2-2,19,TRBD1,TRBV15
TGTGCCAGCAGTTACAATGTACAGCCGAACACCGGGGAGCTGTTTTTT,CASSYNVQPNTGELFF,NA,TRBJ2-2,16,NA,TRBV6-5